This TCR beta chain was identified in a study of blood T cell repertoires in COVID-19. The V gene end was trimmed by 3 bases and the J gene end by 8 bases; junction bases not matched to a gene: 8. The CDR3 contains 14 residues. Germline CDR1 SGHTS, CDR2 YDEGEE. This clone was detected only once. Original handling: How many nucleated cells were present was estimated from reference gene primer amplification. The protocol was immunoSEQ multiplex PCR, while the TCRdb copy is restricted to in-frame clones and leaves out a portion. V and J calls and clone size are those listed in that table; D and trimming were worked out from the DNA. The data show hundreds of thousands of clones, approximately 91% seen once.

This TCR was recovered from a man aged 40-49 years with acute or convalescent COVID-19. This chain connects TRBV5-8 to TRBJ2-1, with 7 bases fitting TRBD2. Sequencing used peripheral blood. The CDR3 DNA is TGTGCCAGCAGCTGGTCCGGAGGGAGGGATGAGCAGTTCTTC. Its translation: CASSWSGGRDEQFF.